This T cell receptor beta chain was sequenced during a study of T cells in tumors after PD-1 blockade. The wider study: A subset received ongoing vismodegib 150 mg daily alongside anti-PD-1 therapy.

TCRdb keeps only in-frame clones here, not all; method: immunoSEQ multiplex PCR. The sample has 30,000 to 35,000 clones, 73% seen once. CDR1 and CDR2 (germline): SNHLY, FYNNEI. Trimming at V came to 6 bases and at J to 1 base, leaving 8 bases not matched to a gene. The CDR3 extends over 16 amino acids. This clonotype was sampled from a human donor with basal cell carcinoma. The source was PBMCs, collected after anti-PD-1 treatment. The rearrangement uses TRBV2 and TRBJ2-3; 9 nucleotides agree with TRBD2. CDR3 sequence: CASRKSSGSRTDTQYF. As DNA, the CDR3 is TGTGCCAGCAGAAAGAGTAGCGGGAGTCGCACAGATACGCAGTATTTT.